Below, 22 T cell receptor beta chains from the same sample are listed, as sequenced in a study of post-analysis software for immune sequencing data. General study points: TRBV5-6, TRBV5-1 and TRBV20-1 were among five TRBV segments more frequent in patients than controls.

Researchers reported that TCR beta cDNA libraries carried unique molecular identifiers. One entry per CDR3 protein results from TCRdb running MiXCR on the PCR reads. Here the sample spans hundreds of thousands of distinct CDR3 sequences, roughly 30% being singletons. The antigens these receptors bind are not known. Sequencing input: blood. Receptors originate from a girl between 10 and 17 years old with multiple sclerosis.

The genes are TRBV15 and TRBJ1-1; TRBD1 matches at 7 bases. In germline, CDR1 is LNHNV, CDR2 YYDKDF (reference sequence). The V and J ends lost 0 bases and 5 bases, in that order; junction bases with no gene match: 3. There are 14 residues in the CDR3. In DNA, the CDR3 is TGTGCCACCAGCAGAGATTCAGGGGGGACTGAAGCTTTCTTT. This translates into CATSRDSGGTEAFF.

This clonotype was observed a few times. This chain uses TRBV6-6 with TRBJ2-1; 8 bases agree with TRBD2. Trimming cost V 4 bases and J 4 bases; bases outside gene matches: 6. The CDR3 extends over 15 amino acids. The germline gives CDR1 MNHNY, CDR2 SVGAGI (reference sequence). The CDR3 DNA reads as TGTGCCAGCAGTTCCGGGACTAGGACTTACAATGAGCAGTTCTTC. The encoded protein is CASSSGTRTYNEQFF.

A few counts support this clonotype. One end of the junction does not line up with germline, which may come from a read error. This sequence joins TRBV10-3 and TRBJ2-4, with 11 bases that match TRBD2. The germline V gene encodes CDR1 ENHRY and CDR2 SYGVKD. The CDR3 loop spans 18 amino acids. CDR3 sequence: CATSEPTSGTAAKNIQYF. CDR3 DNA: TGTGCCACCAGTGAACCGACTAGCGGGACCGCAGCCAAAAACATTCAGTACTTC.

V gene TRBV6-2 or TRBV6-3 combines with J gene TRBJ1-5; no reliable D call. From germline, CDR1 is MNHEY and CDR2 SVGEGT. CDR3 length: 13 amino acids. Trimming took 5 bases from V and 10 from J, leaving 15 bases between them. The CDR3 spells CASSLGAARPQHF. CDR3 DNA sequence: TGTGCCAGCAGTCTGGGAGCCGCCCGCCCCCAGCATTTT.

This clonotype came up a few times. J is TRBJ2-1 and V is TRBV12-5; weak D call: TRBD2 (6 bases). Trimming cost V 3 bases and J 3 bases, with 9 bases left between them. CDR1 and CDR2 from the germline V gene are LGHNT and FRNRAP. The CDR3 covers 14 residues. CDR3 region: CASGFGGNYNEQFF. In nucleotides, the CDR3 is TGTGCTAGTGGTTTCGGGGGAAACTACAATGAGCAGTTCTTC. Filled out from reference TRBV12-5 and TRBJ2-1, the complete variable domain reads DARVTQTPRHKVTEMGQEVTMRCQPILGHNTVFWYRQTMMQGLELLAYFRNRAPLDDSGMPKDRFSAEMPDATLATLKIQPSEPRDSAVYFCASGFGGNYNEQFFGPGTRLTVL.

The gene calls are TRBV29-1 and TRBJ2-1; 10 positions match TRBD1. Germline assignment: CDR1 SQVTM and CDR2 ANQGSEA. The CDR3 sequence is 15 residues long. V lost 6 bases to trimming and J lost 7 bases; unmatched junction nucleotides: 12. The CDR3 DNA reads as TGCAGCGTCGGCTCCGGGACAGGGGAAGAAAATGAGCAGTTCTTC. It yields the protein CSVGSGTGEENEQFF.

The chain carries TRBV12-3 or TRBV12-4 and TRBJ2-3, with D unresolved. The V and J ends lost 6 bases and 4 bases respectively, with 17 bases between them. The CDR3 has 15 residues. This chain's CDR3 is CASSRDTASADTQYF. Written as DNA, the CDR3 is TGTGCCAGCAGCCGTGATACAGCGAGCGCAGATACGCAGTATTTT.

A single count supports this clonotype. This chain links TRBV20-1 with TRBJ1-1; 7 bases are a match to TRBD1. The CDR3 has 14 residues. The germline V gene encodes CDR1 DFQATT and CDR2 SNEGSKA (reference sequence). With V trimmed by 5 bases and J by 1 base, 7 bases remained unmatched. CDR3 DNA sequence: TGCAGTGCTGGAAGGACAGGTTCGAACACTGAAGCTTTCTTT. Residues: CSAGRTGSNTEAFF.

This clonotype was seen a few times. The V gene is TRBV6-6, the J gene TRBJ2-5; 10 positions agree with TRBD2. With V trimmed by 3 bases and J by 5 bases, 12 bases remained unmatched. The germline V gene encodes CDR1 MNHNY and CDR2 SVGAGI (reference sequence). The CDR3 totals 17 residues. The CDR3 reads CASSYISGSGRRETQYF. CDR3 nucleotides: TGTGCCAGCAGTTATATATCCGGTAGCGGGAGGCGGGAGACCCAGTACTTC.

This clonotype has only a few counts. The chain links TRBV12-3 or TRBV12-4 to TRBJ2-1, with a possible D match to TRBD1 (6 bases). V dropped 5 bases and J dropped 7 bases, with 12 bases sitting between them. The CDR3 has 13 residues. The CDR3 DNA reads as TGTGCCAGCAGTCGTCCAGGGGCGAATGAGCAGTTCTTC. This sequence encodes CASSRPGANEQFF.

In its sample, this clonotype was seen a few times. The chain joins TRBV10-2 to TRBJ2-4; D possibly corresponds to TRBD2 (6 bases). The V and J ends lost 2 bases and 0 bases respectively, with 8 bases between them. Germline V gene data show CDR1 as WSHSY and CDR2 as SAAADI. The length of the CDR3 is 15 residues. The CDR3 DNA follows: TGCGCCAGCAGTGAGGGGGGGTTAGCCAAAAACATTCAGTACTTC. Its protein product is CASSEGGLAKNIQYF.

This clonotype turned up a few times. V gene TRBV10-3 combines with J gene TRBJ2-3; possible D gene TRBD1, 5 bases. Germline values: CDR1 ENHRY, CDR2 SYGVKD. CDR3 size: 13 residues. The V end was cut by 4 bases, the J end by 5 bases, with 10 bases between. CDR3 amino acids: CAISGGGGDTQYF. In DNA, the CDR3 is TGTGCCATCAGTGGGGGCGGTGGAGATACGCAGTATTTT.

This clonotype appeared a few times. This chain connects TRBV5-5 to TRBJ2-1; 8 positions agree with TRBD2. CDR1 SGHKS and CDR2 YYEKEE come from the germline V gene (reference sequence). The CDR3 totals 18 residues. The ends lost 0 bases at V and 8 bases at J; junction bases unmatched: 16. The CDR3 reads CASSLVPFQGGRIDEQFF. The CDR3 DNA follows: TGTGCCAGCAGCTTGGTCCCTTTTCAGGGCGGGAGGATCGATGAGCAGTTCTTC.

The chain employs TRBV29-1 and TRBJ1-4; the match to TRBD1 covers 7 bases. Trimming at V came to 2 bases and at J to 10 bases, leaving 13 bases not matched to a gene. The CDR3 loop spans 15 amino acids. In germline, CDR1 is SQVTM, CDR2 ANQGSEA. The CDR3 sequence is CSVELWAGGSAKLFF. CDR3 nucleotide sequence: TGCAGCGTTGAACTCTGGGCAGGGGGGTCGGCAAAACTGTTTTTT.

The chain couples TRBV5-1 to TRBJ2-1; 13 nucleotides match TRBD2. The CDR3 runs to 21 residues. Germline lookup yields CDR1 SGHRS and CDR2 YFSETQ. Germline trimming cut 4 bases from V and 8 bases from J; bases unmatched to any gene: 24. CDR3 protein: CASSLEGGTSGKRGRIDEQFF. DNA for the CDR3: TGCGCCAGCAGCCTAGAGGGGGGGACTAGCGGGAAAAGAGGGCGAATTGATGAGCAGTTCTTC.

This chain uses TRBV29-1 with TRBJ1-2; 8 bases map to TRBD1. Germline CDR1 SQVTM, CDR2 ANQGSEA. Losses at the gene ends were 5 bases for V and 2 bases for J; bases not matched to a gene: 1. The CDR3 covers 12 residues. The CDR3 DNA is TGCAGCGTTAACAGGGGGAACTATGGCTACACCTTC. This encodes CSVNRGNYGYTF.

This clonotype was observed a few times. The J gene is TRBJ1-6, the V gene TRBV24-1, with 7 bases lining up with TRBD1. Germline lookup yields CDR1 KGHDR and CDR2 SFDVKD. Losses at the gene ends were 7 bases for V and 7 bases for J; bases not matched to a gene: 9. The CDR3 totals 15 residues. CDR3 DNA sequence: TGTGCCACCAGAAGACCGGGACAGAGGAATTCACCCCTCCACTTT. This gives the protein CATRRPGQRNSPLHF.

This clonotype has more than one count but fewer than ten. The chain carries TRBV28 and TRBJ2-7; D assignment may be TRBD1 or TRBD2 (5 bases each). CDR3 size: 15 residues. The germline V gene encodes CDR1 MDHEN and CDR2 SYDVKM. The V end was cut by 7 bases, the J end by 0 bases, with 16 bases between. CDR3 residues: CASKPWGTASYEQYF. The CDR3 DNA is TGTGCCAGCAAGCCATGGGGGACCGCCTCCTACGAGCAGTACTTC.

This clonotype was seen many times. The chain couples TRBV7-2 to TRBJ1-2; a possible D gene is TRBD1 (6 bases). Trimming cost V 4 bases and J 6 bases, with 15 bases left between them. The CDR3 contains 14 residues. The germline V gene encodes CDR1 SGHTA and CDR2 FQGNSA. The CDR3 spells CASSWGHKENGYTF. The CDR3 DNA sequence: TGTGCCAGCAGCTGGGGACATAAAGAGAATGGCTACACCTTC.

This chain joins TRBV20-1 and TRBJ1-2, with D maybe TRBD1 (6 bases). Germline values: CDR1 DFQATT, CDR2 SNEGSKA (reference sequence). The CDR3 consists of 12 residues. V lost 5 bases, J lost 4 bases, and 11 bases lay in between. CDR3 sequence reads: CSAGEQGYGYTF. The CDR3 region has the DNA TGCAGTGCTGGGGAACAGGGCTATGGCTACACCTTC.

The chain employs TRBV6-5 and TRBJ2-3, with D perhaps matching TRBD2 (7 bases). Deletions cut 0 bases from V and 2 bases from J, with 12 bases between. Germline V lookup: CDR1 MNHEY, CDR2 SVGAGI. The CDR3 totals 16 residues. Here the CDR3 reads CASSYSIGGHTDTQYF. CDR3 nucleotide sequence: TGTGCCAGCAGTTACTCTATCGGGGGGCACACAGATACGCAGTATTTT.

The chain joins TRBV10-3 to TRBJ2-2, with D uncertain. The V gene's germline CDR1 is ENHRY and CDR2 SYGVKD. The CDR3 totals 11 residues. Trimming shortened V by 2 bases and J by 12 bases, and 7 bases separated the two germline ends. The DNA of the CDR3 is TGTGCCATCAGTGAGAGTGGACAGCTGTTTTTT. Its protein is CAISESGQLFF.